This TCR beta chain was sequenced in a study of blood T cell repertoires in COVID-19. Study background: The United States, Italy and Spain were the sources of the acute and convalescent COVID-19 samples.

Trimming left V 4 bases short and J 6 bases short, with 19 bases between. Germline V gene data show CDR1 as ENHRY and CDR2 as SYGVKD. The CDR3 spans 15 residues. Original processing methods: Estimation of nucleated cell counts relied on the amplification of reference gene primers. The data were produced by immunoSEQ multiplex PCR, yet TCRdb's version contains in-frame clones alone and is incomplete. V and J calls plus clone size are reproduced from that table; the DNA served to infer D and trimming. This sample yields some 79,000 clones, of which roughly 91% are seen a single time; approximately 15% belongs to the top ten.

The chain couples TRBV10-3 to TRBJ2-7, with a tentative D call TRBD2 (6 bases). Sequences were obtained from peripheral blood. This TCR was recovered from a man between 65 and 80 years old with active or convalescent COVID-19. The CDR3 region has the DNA TGTGCCATCAGTGGTCCTCCGACTAGTAGCGGCGAGCAGTACTTC. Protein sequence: CAISGPPTSSGEQYF.